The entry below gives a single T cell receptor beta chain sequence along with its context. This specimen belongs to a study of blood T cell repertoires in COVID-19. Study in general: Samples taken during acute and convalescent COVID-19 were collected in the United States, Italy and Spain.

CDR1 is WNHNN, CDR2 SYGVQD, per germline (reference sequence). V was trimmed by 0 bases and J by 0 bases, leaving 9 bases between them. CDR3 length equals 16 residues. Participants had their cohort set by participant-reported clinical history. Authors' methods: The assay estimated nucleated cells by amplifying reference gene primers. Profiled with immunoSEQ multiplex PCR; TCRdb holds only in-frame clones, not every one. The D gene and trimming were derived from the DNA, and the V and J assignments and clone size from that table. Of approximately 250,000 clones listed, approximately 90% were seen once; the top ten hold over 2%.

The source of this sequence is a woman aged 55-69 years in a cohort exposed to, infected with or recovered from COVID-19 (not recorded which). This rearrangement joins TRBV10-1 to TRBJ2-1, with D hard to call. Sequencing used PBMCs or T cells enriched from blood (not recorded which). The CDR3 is CASSESDFSSYNEQFF. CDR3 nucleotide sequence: TGCGCCAGCAGTGAGTCCGATTTTAGCTCCTACAATGAGCAGTTCTTC.